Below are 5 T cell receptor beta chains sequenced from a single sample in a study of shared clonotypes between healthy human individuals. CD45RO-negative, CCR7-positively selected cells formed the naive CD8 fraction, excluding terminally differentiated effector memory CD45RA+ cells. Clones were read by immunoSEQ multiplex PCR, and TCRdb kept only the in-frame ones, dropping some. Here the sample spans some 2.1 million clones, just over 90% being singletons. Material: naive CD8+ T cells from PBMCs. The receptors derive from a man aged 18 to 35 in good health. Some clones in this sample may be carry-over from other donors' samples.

CDR3 DNA: TGTGCCAGCACCCTCGGCGGGTTTGGGGCTTACAATGAGCAGTTCTTC. Translated, it gives CASTLGGFGAYNEQFF. The rearrangement joins TRBV7-9 to TRBJ2-1; D assignment may be TRBD1 or TRBD2 (5 bases each). The length of the CDR3 is 16 residues. V was shortened by 7 bases and J by 4 bases, with 20 bases between the two germline ends. CDR1 and CDR2 (germline): SEHNR, FQNEAQ (reference sequence).

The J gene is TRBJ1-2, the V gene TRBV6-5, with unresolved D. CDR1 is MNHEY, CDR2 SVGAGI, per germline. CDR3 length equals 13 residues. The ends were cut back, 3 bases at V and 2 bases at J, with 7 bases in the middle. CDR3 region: CASSYKGNYGYTF. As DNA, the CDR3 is TGTGCCAGCAGTTATAAGGGAAACTATGGCTACACCTTC.

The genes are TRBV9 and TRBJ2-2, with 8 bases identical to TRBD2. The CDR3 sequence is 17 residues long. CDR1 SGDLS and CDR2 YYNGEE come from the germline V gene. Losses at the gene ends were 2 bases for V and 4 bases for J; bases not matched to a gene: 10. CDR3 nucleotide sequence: TGTGCCAGCAGCGTTCTCCTGGCGGGAGGAGGCACCGGGGAGCTGTTTTTT. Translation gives CASSVLLAGGGTGELFF.

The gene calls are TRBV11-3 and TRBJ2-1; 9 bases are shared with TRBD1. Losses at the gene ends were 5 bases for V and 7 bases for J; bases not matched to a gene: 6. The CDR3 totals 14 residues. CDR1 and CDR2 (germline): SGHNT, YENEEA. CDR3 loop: CASSLRTGANEQFF. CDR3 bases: TGTGCCAGCAGCCTAAGGACAGGGGCGAATGAGCAGTTCTTC. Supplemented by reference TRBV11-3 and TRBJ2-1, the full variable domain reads EAGVVQSPRYKIIEKKQPVAFWCNPISGHNTLYWYLQNLGQGPELLIRYENEEAVDDSQLPKDRFSAERLKGVDSTLKIQPAELGDSAVYLCASSLRTGANEQFFGPGTRLTVL.

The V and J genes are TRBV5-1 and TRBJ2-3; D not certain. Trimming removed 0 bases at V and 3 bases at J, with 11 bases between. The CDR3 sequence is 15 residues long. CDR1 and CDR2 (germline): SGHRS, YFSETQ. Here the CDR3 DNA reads TGCGCCAGCAGCTTGGAAGGCCTGGCAACAGATACGCAGTATTTT. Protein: CASSLEGLATDTQYF.